The clone carrying this T cell receptor beta chain was found a few times. The antigen is undetermined. CDR1 and CDR2 (germline): SGHNT, YYREEE (reference sequence). The CDR3 is 14 residues long. With 4 bases clipped from V and 5 bases from J, the junction kept 8 bases outside the gene matches. The data are from a study of cytomegalovirus exposure and HLA in healthy donors. Notes on the study in general: In a later analysis, DRB1 alleles had the most associated TCRs; HLA-C alleles the fewest. A link between a missense DCLRE1C variant and TCR beta V- and J-gene trimming emerged from a later analysis. The authors assumed roughly uniform sequencing depth across donors for presence/absence analyses.

13 Jbeta primers and 60 Vbeta primers were used for the PCR. Only in-frame clones appear in the TCRdb table, and some are missing; sequencing was by immunoSEQ multiplex PCR. The data contain fewer than 200,000 clones, roughly 80% of them singletons. The rearrangement links TRBV5-4 to TRBJ2-5; 7 nucleotides align to TRBD2. The sequenced sample was PBMCs. The TCR comes from a male donor in good health and CMV-seronegative. The CDR3 protein is CASSREERAETQYF. Written as DNA, the CDR3 is TGTGCCAGCAGCCGGGAGGAACGCGCGGAGACCCAGTACTTC.